This T cell receptor beta chain was captured in a study of CD8 T cells in Susac syndrome. Sequencing targeted TCR beta in blood CD8+ and CD4+ T cells. This CDR3 spans 15 amino acids. Trimming took 3 bases from V and 4 from J, leaving 12 bases between them. Germline CDR1 reads KGHSH; CDR2 reads LQKENI. Random-hexamer reverse transcription was applied to roughly 0.5 to 1 ug RNA. From the immunoSEQ multiplex PCR reads, TCRdb called clonotypes with MiXCR, one entry per CDR3 protein. Here the sample spans roughly 190,000 distinct CDR3 sequences, 90% to 95% being singletons. The gene calls are TRBV18 and TRBJ1-4; D is unresolved. The source of this sequence is a human donor with Susac syndrome. Sequencing was done on a sample of CD4+ T cells from PBMCs. The CDR3 reads CASSPREAVNEKLFF. For the CDR3, the DNA is TGTGCCAGCTCACCCAGAGAGGCGGTTAATGAAAAACTGTTTTTT.